This note documents a single TCR beta chain sequence. Its antigen is still unknown. No qualities accompany the bases; no much larger clone lies one base away. PBMCs were isolated from peripheral blood, and TCR beta sequencing was performed on genomic DNA from unsorted PBMCs. Survey-level sequencing on the immunoSEQ platform was used to profile TCR beta chain repertoires. For the original study's pipeline: Repertoire diversity was measured with the inverse Simpson index, and CDR3 amino acid length spectratypes and V-J pairing frequencies were compared. TCR beta CDR3 sequences were matched against VDJdb to annotate clonotypes specific to SARS-CoV-2, CMV, influenza A and EBV. Imported from immuneACCESS, the table was reduced by TCRdb to in-frame sequences with V and J called. These copies leave out some clones; in studies compared against another copy, an unresolved V gene accounts for under half, and the cause of the remainder is not known. V, J and clone size derive from that table, while D and trimming were established from the DNA sequence. This sample lists under 90,000 clones; 93% were detected once. The ten top clones hold roughly 4.6% of the sample.

Via the germline V gene, CDR1 is SGHTA and CDR2 FQGNSA. V is trimmed back by 1 base and J by 3 bases, and the junction contains 2 bases that no gene match accounts for. The CDR3 numbers 16 residues from cysteine through phenylalanine. Only the CDR3 DNA is retained, 48 bases long and in frame from the first base. The sample originates from a study (dated by TCRdb to 2022 to 2024). The investigation overall reported the following: Further investigation, including longitudinal sampling and assessment of a control group, is stated by the authors to be required.

This chain joins TRBV7-2 to TRBJ2-1, with 11 bases matching TRBD2. The sample comprised PBMCs. The origin of this receptor is a man aged 40-50 years with rheumatoid arthritis. The CDR3 reads as follows: CASSLGGTSGYNEQFF. The DNA sequence is as follows: TGTGCCAGCAGCTTAGGGGGGACTAGCGGCTACAATGAGCAGTTCTTC.